A single sample is the source of the 2 T cell receptor beta chains below, sequenced in a study of beta chain features in type 1 diabetes. The investigators reverse transcribed all of the isolated RNA, so they sequenced expressed TCRB transcripts. Libraries were prepared by immunoSEQ multiplex PCR; TCRdb keeps only in-frame clonotypes and omits some of them. The sample has around 500,000 clones; around 30% are singletons. Sequenced material: naive CD4+ T cells from blood. These receptor sequences come from a man between 18 and 29 years old in good health.

This clone turned up a few times. V usage is TRBV20-1 and J usage is TRBJ1-2; no firm D call. The V and J ends lost 7 bases and 2 bases respectively, with 8 bases between them. This CDR3 contains 11 residues. Germline CDR1 is DFQATT and CDR2 is SNEGSKA (reference sequence). CDR3 loop: CSVGVNYGYTF. In nucleotides, the CDR3 is TGCAGTGTAGGAGTAAACTATGGCTACACCTTC.

Written as DNA, the CDR3 is TGCGCCAGCAGCTTTCTAGCGGGAGGTTCCTCCTACAATGAGCAGTTCTTC. Its translation: CASSFLAGGSSYNEQFF. V usage is TRBV5-1 and J usage is TRBJ2-1, with TRBD2 matching 11 bases. J lost 0 bases, V lost 2 bases, and 4 bases had no gene match. This CDR3 has 17 residues. Germline CDR1 SGHRS, CDR2 YFSETQ.